These 21 T cell receptor beta chains were all obtained from the same sample, sequenced in a study of shared clonotypes between healthy human individuals. Here immunoSEQ multiplex PCR was the method, and the copy in TCRdb shows in-frame clones only, minus some. The sample records roughly 760,000 clones, approximately 74% being singletons. Sequencing input: memory CD4+ T cells sorted from blood. This sample's subset: CD45RA-negative fraction. These receptors were collected from a woman in her twenties or thirties in good health.

The gene calls are TRBV4-1 and TRBJ1-2; D is perhaps TRBD1 (5 bases). Germline CDR1 reads MGHRA; CDR2 reads YSYEKL. The length of the CDR3 is 17 residues. The ends were cut back, 1 base at V and 6 bases at J, with 21 bases in the middle. CDR3 in DNA: TGCGCCAGCAGCCAAGGAGCGCCAGGGTCGAAGGATCATGGCTACACCTTC. It encodes CASSQGAPGSKDHGYTF.

The rearrangement joins TRBV7-8 to TRBJ1-2; 7 nucleotides match TRBD1. The CDR3 is 16 amino acids. CDR1 is SGHVS, CDR2 FQNEAQ, per germline. The trim removed 1 base at V and 2 bases at J, leaving 7 bases unmatched. CDR3 sequence: CASSLGRQGVNYGYTF. In DNA, the CDR3 is TGTGCCAGCAGCTTAGGCAGACAGGGAGTAAACTATGGCTACACCTTC.

As for this clone: The junction departs from the called germline gene at one end, perhaps through a read error. The genes are TRBV5-4 and TRBJ2-7; maybe TRBD2 (6 bases). The V gene's germline CDR1 is SGHNT and CDR2 YYREEE (reference sequence). The CDR3 covers 15 residues. CDR3 in amino acids: CASSKRLVGSSEQYF. The CDR3 region has the DNA TGTGCCAGCAGCAAACGACTAGTTGGTTCCTCCGAGCAGTACTTC.

The chain links TRBV6-6 to TRBJ2-7, with D possibly matching TRBD2 (5 bases). V was clipped by 4 bases and J by 3 bases, with 13 bases between them. The CDR3 length is 14 residues. The germline gives CDR1 MNHNY, CDR2 SVGAGI (reference sequence). CDR3 DNA: TGTGCCAGCAGTTCCACTGGGAGCTACTACGAGCAGTACTTC. This sequence encodes CASSSTGSYYEQYF.

The J gene is TRBJ2-1, the V gene TRBV19; D may correspond to TRBD1 or TRBD2 (5 bases each). V lost 2 bases and J 9 bases, leaving 14 bases between the germline ends. Germline loops: CDR1 LNHDA, CDR2 SQIVND (reference sequence). The CDR3 runs 14 residues. CDR3 loop: CASSIMGRAGEQFF. As DNA, the CDR3 is TGTGCCAGTAGTATAATGGGCAGGGCGGGTGAGCAGTTCTTC.

The gene calls are TRBV19 and TRBJ2-1; possible D gene TRBD2, 6 bases. The CDR3 runs to 16 residues. From germline, CDR1 is LNHDA and CDR2 SQIVND (reference sequence). V was trimmed by 3 bases and J by 3 bases, leaving 15 bases between them. CDR3 nucleotides: TGTGCCAGTAGTATGTCACAGCGGGCTGACTACAATGAGCAGTTCTTC. It specifies CASSMSQRADYNEQFF.

The rearrangement uses TRBV6-1 and TRBJ2-5; no reliable D call. This CDR3 spans 13 amino acids. Germline V gene lookup returns CDR1 MNHNS and CDR2 SASEGT. The V and J ends lost 3 bases and 3 bases respectively, with 8 bases between them. CDR3: CASSDYREETQYF. CDR3 nucleotides: TGTGCCAGCAGTGATTACCGAGAAGAGACCCAGTACTTC.

This chain uses TRBV6-5 with TRBJ2-7; 9 positions agree with TRBD1. The CDR3 covers 15 residues. V shed 5 bases, J shed 5 bases, and the junction held 10 bases outside the gene matches. The germline CDR1 and CDR2 sequences are MNHEY and SVGAGI. The CDR3 DNA reads as TGTGCCAGCAGTCGAGAACCGGGACAGGGCCACGAGCAGTACTTC. Its translation: CASSREPGQGHEQYF.

The V call is TRBV7-2, the J call TRBJ2-1; 8 positions match TRBD1. The CDR3 runs to 15 residues. In germline, CDR1 is SGHTA, CDR2 FQGNSA. V dropped 0 bases and J dropped 7; count of bases not matched to a gene: 5. The CDR3 sequence is CASSLARTGSNEQFF. The CDR3 DNA follows: TGTGCCAGCAGCTTAGCGAGGACAGGGAGTAATGAGCAGTTCTTC.

Points on this clone: The sample has other DNA sequences that encode this CDR3 too. J is TRBJ2-1 and V is TRBV5-1, with D possibly being TRBD2 (5 bases). This CDR3 region has 15 residues. Germline assignment: CDR1 SGHRS and CDR2 YFSETQ. V was clipped by 4 bases and J by 0 bases, with 11 bases between them. The CDR3 is CASSAASGSYNEQFF. As DNA, the CDR3 is TGCGCCAGCAGCGCCGCGAGCGGCTCCTACAATGAGCAGTTCTTC.

As for this clone: The sample carries other DNA sequences with the same CDR3. The chain carries TRBV28 and TRBJ2-3, with D maybe TRBD2 (6 bases). The CDR3 totals 15 residues. From germline, CDR1 is MDHEN and CDR2 SYDVKM. Trimming took 1 base from V and 1 from J, leaving 9 bases between them. The CDR3 DNA sequence: TGTGCCAGCAGTTTATCTGGCGGGGGCACAGATACGCAGTATTTT. Translated, it gives CASSLSGGGTDTQYF.

This clone showed up just a few times. This rearrangement joins TRBV29-1 to TRBJ2-7, with 7 bases matching TRBD2. The CDR3 is made up of 14 amino acids. V shed 3 bases, J shed 4 bases, and the junction held 9 bases outside the gene matches. The germline V gene has CDR1 SQVTM and CDR2 ANQGSEA. For the CDR3, the DNA is TGCAGCGTTGACAATGGCGGGAGTATATACGAGCAGTACTTC. Translated, it gives CSVDNGGSIYEQYF.

This clone was observed a few times. The chain links TRBV7-9 to TRBJ2-1, with 12 bases identical to TRBD2. Germline trimming cut 6 bases from V and 8 bases from J; bases unmatched to any gene: 8. Germline V gene lookup returns CDR1 SEHNR and CDR2 FQNEAQ (reference sequence). The CDR3 consists of 15 residues. The CDR3 loop is CASRKGLAGNDEQFF. CDR3 sequence (DNA): TGTGCCAGCAGGAAAGGACTAGCGGGAAACGATGAGCAGTTCTTC.

This chain joins TRBV27 and TRBJ1-1; 9 positions match TRBD1. Per germline, CDR1 MNHEY and CDR2 SMNVEV (reference sequence). CDR3 length: 16 amino acids. Trimming removed 6 bases from V and 1 base from J; junction bases left unmatched: 9. CDR3 sequence (DNA): TGTGCCAGCAGCCCAGACAGGGGGTGGGAGAACACTGAAGCTTTCTTT. Translation gives CASSPDRGWENTEAFF.

The chain recombines TRBV30 with TRBJ1-1, with D unclear. Germline V lookup: CDR1 GTSNPN, CDR2 SVGIG (reference sequence). The V end lost 5 bases, the J end lost 6 bases, and 16 bases lay between the germline ends. The CDR3 is 13 residues long. CDR3 protein: CAWAHAAASEAFF. CDR3 DNA sequence: TGTGCCTGGGCCCACGCCGCGGCGTCTGAAGCTTTCTTT. Variable domain in full (rest from reference TRBV30 and TRBJ1-1): SQTIHQWPATLVQPVGSPLSLECTVEGTSNPNLYWYRQAAGRGLQLLFYSVGIGQISSEVPQNLSASRPQDRQFILSSKKLLLSDSGFYLCAWAHAAASEAFFGQGTRLTVV.

The V and J genes are TRBV28 and TRBJ2-2; TRBD1 matches at 12 bases. From germline, CDR1 is MDHEN and CDR2 SYDVKM. This CDR3 spans 15 amino acids. V dropped 6 bases and J dropped 6; count of bases not matched to a gene: 5. CDR3: CASRAGTGGAGELFF. The CDR3 region has the DNA TGTGCCAGCAGGGCCGGGACAGGGGGCGCCGGGGAGCTGTTTTTT.

The rearrangement joins TRBV5-6 to TRBJ2-1, with D tentatively TRBD2 (6 bases). Germline V gene sequence: CDR1 SGHDT, CDR2 YYEEEE. The V end lost 2 bases, the J end lost 4 bases, and 13 bases lay between the germline ends. This CDR3 region has 15 residues. The CDR3 spells CASSFGLARYNEQFF. CDR3 nucleotides: TGTGCCAGCAGCTTCGGCCTAGCGCGATACAATGAGCAGTTCTTC.

This chain connects TRBV11-2 to TRBJ2-7; TRBD1 aligns across 9 bases. Germline CDR1 reads SGHAT; CDR2 reads FQNNGV. The CDR3 contains 12 residues. V shed 6 bases and J 3 bases; nucleotides not matched to a gene: 0. The CDR3 nucleotides are TGTGCCAGCAGGGGACAGGGCTACGAGCAGTACTTC. Amino acid sequence: CASRGQGYEQYF.

This chain connects TRBV15 to TRBJ2-3; no clear D gene. Germline CDR1 reads LNHNV; CDR2 reads YYDKDF (reference sequence). The germline V and J ends were trimmed by 4 bases and 5 bases, with 7 bases remaining between them. This CDR3 is 12 amino acids long. The CDR3 coding sequence is TGTGCCACCAGCACGCTTGTAGATACGCAGTATTTT. This translates into CATSTLVDTQYF.

The chain joins TRBV6-5 to TRBJ1-2; D perhaps matches TRBD1 (6 bases). Germline CDR1 MNHEY, CDR2 SVGAGI. This CDR3 contains 13 residues. Trimming removed 6 bases at V and 7 bases at J, with 15 bases between. The DNA of the CDR3 is TGTGCCAGCAGCCCAACAGGGCGGGGTGGCTACACCTTC. The encoded protein is CASSPTGRGGYTF.

V usage is TRBV29-1 and J usage is TRBJ1-2, with TRBD1 matching 9 bases. This CDR3 comprises 12 residues. Germline CDR1 reads SQVTM; CDR2 reads ANQGSEA. After removal of 7 bases from V and 6 bases from J, the junction contained 6 bases not matched to a gene. CDR3 in DNA: TGCAGCGCCTGGGACAGGGTTAATGGCTACACCTTC. It yields the protein CSAWDRVNGYTF.